One T cell receptor (beta chain) is described in this entry. The antigen is unknown. CD25-based Treg depletion was applied to purified naive CD4+ T cells. TCRdb re-derived calls from the 5' RACE reads in MiXCR, one entry per CDR3 protein. Among roughly 52,000 distinct CDR3 sequences listed, about a sixth were seen once. Study findings and constraints: Larger-cohort validation covered only one TCR beta V-J rearrangement. Tumor Tregs overlapped most with tumor, then blood, naive CD4+ cells. The TCR gene usage of tumor memory CD4+ T cells clustered together with blood and lymph node memory CD4+ cells and with lymph node naive CD4+ cells.

Germline V lookup: CDR1 ENHRY, CDR2 SYGVKD. The CDR3 contains 15 residues. V trimming: 2 bases; J trimming: 2 bases; junction bases outside the gene matches: 5. The clonotype comes from a female donor with breast cancer. Sequenced material: naive CD4+ T cells sorted from blood. Subset indicated: naive CD4+ T cells, CD4+CD45RA+CD25-. The chain recombines TRBV10-3 with TRBJ2-7; 8 bases fit TRBD1. CDR3 residues: CAISEVRTGTYEQYF. The CDR3 DNA follows: TGTGCCATCAGTGAGGTGCGGACAGGGACCTACGAGCAGTACTTC.